This is a list of T cell receptor beta chains from one sample in a study of blood T cell repertoires in COVID-19. Libraries were prepared by immunoSEQ multiplex PCR; TCRdb keeps only in-frame clonotypes and omits some of them. The sample yields approximately 150,000 clones, 80% to 85% seen once. The sample consisted of peripheral blood. These receptors came from a human donor in a cohort sampled during active COVID-19. The CDR3 runs from the conserved cysteine through the conserved F or W. The order of the fields is CDR3 length, V gene, D gene, J gene, clone size, CDR3 protein, CDR3 DNA. D genes are given only for firm matches. Clone size, where shown, is once, few, many, or a class for clones that have expanded.

14	TRBV7-6	-	TRBJ2-7	-	CASSYGQKSYEQYF	TGTGCCAGCAGCTACGGACAGAAATCCTACGAGCAGTACTTC
14	TRBV7-2	TRBD2	TRBJ2-7	-	CASKKTSGYYEQYF	TGTGCCAGCAAAAAGACTAGCGGCTACTACGAGCAGTACTTC
15	TRBV25-1	TRBD1	TRBJ2-5	-	CASSESGTGRETQYF	TGTGCCAGCAGTGAGTCCGGGACAGGGCGGGAGACCCAGTACTTC
13	TRBV5-1	TRBD1	TRBJ1-2	once	CASSVGQGSGYTF	TGCGCCAGCAGCGTGGGACAGGGGTCTGGCTACACCTTC
14	TRBV5-8	TRBD1	TRBJ2-1	-	CASSYGQGVDEQFF	TGTGCCAGCAGCTACGGACAGGGCGTAGATGAGCAGTTCTTC
15	TRBV7-2	TRBD1	TRBJ1-1	-	CASSLHGTANTEAFF	TGTGCCAGCAGCTTACATGGGACAGCGAACACTGAAGCTTTCTTT
19	TRBV28	TRBD2	TRBJ2-3	-	CASSHRWAKGLAGTDTQYF	TGTGCCAGCAGTCATCGGTGGGCTAAGGGACTAGCGGGAACAGATACGCAGTATTTT
14	TRBV27	-	TRBJ1-2	-	CASTRMPGRSGYTF	TGTGCCAGCACTCGGATGCCTGGTCGGAGTGGCTACACCTTC
14	TRBV6-6	-	TRBJ2-5	-	CASSYNPGPETQYF	TGTGCCAGCAGTTACAATCCAGGCCCAGAGACCCAGTACTTC
14	TRBV19	TRBD1	TRBJ1-3	-	CASTAQGDGNTIYF	TGTGCCAGTACCGCCCAGGGGGATGGAAACACCATATATTTT
15	TRBV11-3	TRBD2	TRBJ2-1	few	CASSLDGGRYNEQFF	TGTGCCAGCAGCTTAGACGGCGGGAGGTACAATGAGCAGTTCTTC
17	TRBV18	TRBD2	TRBJ2-3	-	CASSPLPSGSRGDTQYF	TGTGCCAGCTCACCACTTCCTAGCGGGAGTAGGGGAGATACGCAGTATTTT
15	TRBV13	-	TRBJ1-4	-	CASSPSPGKNEKLFF	TGTGCCAGCAGCCCCTCGCCGGGTAAGAATGAAAAACTGTTTTTT
15	TRBV7-9	-	TRBJ2-7	-	CASSLGDFLSYEQYF	TGTGCCAGCAGCTTAGGGGACTTTCTCTCCTACGAGCAGTACTTC
13	TRBV6-5	TRBD1	TRBJ1-4	-	CAITGQLNEKLFF	TGTGCCATCACGGGACAGCTTAATGAAAAACTGTTTTTT
15	TRBV15	TRBD2	TRBJ2-7	-	CATSTRGSGSHEQYF	TGTGCCACCAGCACCCGGGGAAGCGGGAGCCACGAGCAGTACTTC
19	TRBV4-2	TRBD1	TRBJ1-4	few	CASSQRLDRGNPTNEKLFF	TGTGCCAGCAGCCAAAGGCTCGACAGGGGCAATCCAACTAATGAAAAACTGTTTTTT
16	TRBV28	TRBD1	TRBJ2-1	-	CASSAYSSGQHNEQFF	TGTGCCAGCAGTGCCTACTCCTCGGGACAGCACAATGAGCAGTTCTTC
15	TRBV5-1	TRBD1	TRBJ1-1	-	CASSRTTGTGLVAFF	TGCGCCAGCAGCCGAACAACCGGGACAGGGCTGGTAGCTTTCTTT
13	TRBV27	-	TRBJ2-5	-	CASSYRSQETQYF	TGTGCCAGCAGTTACAGAAGTCAAGAGACCCAGTACTTC
14	TRBV5-1	-	TRBJ2-7	-	CASSLRQATYEQYF	TGCGCCAGCAGCTTGCGACAGGCAACCTACGAGCAGTACTTC
14	TRBV28	-	TRBJ2-5	few	CASSLWRVAETQYF	TGTGCCAGCAGTTTATGGCGGGTAGCGGAGACCCAGTACTTC
14	TRBV5-6	-	TRBJ1-1	-	CASSPNTGNTEAFF	TGTGCCAGCAGCCCTAACACGGGGAACACTGAAGCTTTCTTT
15	TRBV28	TRBD1	TRBJ2-3	-	CASSAGTGVTDTQYF	TGTGCCAGCAGTGCCGGGACAGGGGTCACAGATACGCAGTATTTT
16	TRBV2	-	TRBJ1-1	-	CASSEARGTPNTEAFF	TGTGCCAGCAGTGAAGCGCGAGGGACACCTAACACTGAAGCTTTCTTT
15	TRBV7-2	TRBD2	TRBJ2-7	-	CASSLRTSGAYEQYF	TGTGCCAGCAGCTTGAGGACTAGCGGAGCCTACGAGCAGTACTTC
13	TRBV5-6	TRBD2	TRBJ2-5	-	CASSFIAGETQYF	TGTGCCAGCAGCTTTATAGCGGGGGAGACCCAGTACTTC
17	TRBV5-1	-	TRBJ2-2	-	CASSLFASPANTGELFF	TGCGCCAGCAGCTTGTTTGCAAGCCCGGCGAACACCGGGGAGCTGTTTTTT
11	TRBV7-9	-	TRBJ1-1	-	CASSANLEAFF	TGTGCCAGCAGCGCTAACCTAGAAGCTTTCTTT
15	TRBV28	-	TRBJ1-1	once	CASSMSGTRATEAFF	TGTGCCAGCAGTATGAGCGGGACTAGGGCAACTGAAGCTTTCTTT
17	TRBV9	-	TRBJ2-7	-	CASSTWEPGHPTYEQYF	TGTGCCAGCAGCACCTGGGAGCCGGGACACCCCACCTACGAGCAGTACTTC
15	TRBV5-1	TRBD1	TRBJ2-2	once	CASSLDQGVTGELFF	TGCGCCAGCAGCTTGGATCAGGGGGTGACCGGGGAGCTGTTTTTT
14	TRBV3-1/TRBV3-2	TRBD2	TRBJ2-3	-	CASSRGLAGGPQYF	TGTGCCAGCAGCCGTGGACTAGCGGGAGGCCCGCAGTATTTT
17	TRBV24-1	TRBD2	TRBJ2-5	-	CATSDPSSGGGQETQYF	TGTGCCACCAGTGATCCTTCTTCTGGCGGGGGCCAAGAGACCCAGTACTTC
18	TRBV4-2	-	TRBJ2-3	-	CASSQDLGGGIVTDTQYF	TGTGCCAGCAGCCAAGATCTAGGAGGAGGGATAGTCACAGATACGCAGTATTTT
11	TRBV6-5	-	TRBJ2-7	-	CASTGFWEQYF	TGTGCCAGCACTGGCTTTTGGGAGCAGTACTTC